This entry lists 9 T cell receptor beta chains sequenced from one sample in a study of T cell changes during pregnancy in multiple sclerosis. Profiling relied on immunoSEQ multiplex PCR, and the TCRdb table lists in-frame clones only, not all of them. Found here are fewer than 110,000 clones, about 91% of them singletons; the top ten hold about 3.4%. Sequenced material: peripheral blood, taken in the second trimester of pregnancy. These receptors all stem from a female donor with multiple sclerosis, enrolled in a pregnancy study.

The chain couples TRBV18 to TRBJ2-5; 11 bases are a match to TRBD1. This CDR3 has 14 residues. J lost 3 bases, V lost 4 bases, and 1 base had no gene match. CDR1 is KGHSH and CDR2 is LQKENI in the germline V gene. This CDR3 reads CASSRDRGKETQYF. In DNA form, the CDR3 reads TGTGCCAGCTCACGGGACAGGGGGAAAGAGACCCAGTACTTC.

This clone came up a few times. This chain connects TRBV4-2 to TRBJ2-1; 9 bases fit TRBD2. Germline CDR1 is LGHNA and CDR2 is YNFKEQ. The CDR3 consists of 15 residues. V lost 2 bases, J lost 4 bases, and 3 bases stayed unmatched. CDR3 region: CASSQIAGAYNEQFF. The CDR3 DNA is TGTGCCAGCAGCCAAATAGCGGGAGCGTACAATGAGCAGTTCTTC.

This clone was recorded once. V is TRBV6-6 and J is TRBJ1-1; no definite D call. Germline values: CDR1 MNHNY, CDR2 SVGAGI (reference sequence). The germline V and J ends were trimmed by 0 bases and 7 bases, with 9 bases remaining between them. The CDR3 consists of 13 residues. Here the CDR3 DNA reads TGTGCCAGCAGTTACTCGGTGGCAGTTGAAGCTTTCTTT. Its translation: CASSYSVAVEAFF.

This clone was seen once. The rearrangement uses TRBV7-9 and TRBJ2-1; D is ambiguous. The V gene lost 6 bases and the J gene lost 9 bases, with 12 bases spanning the gap. Germline values: CDR1 SEHNR, CDR2 FQNEAQ (reference sequence). The CDR3 runs 12 residues. In DNA form, the CDR3 reads TGTGCCAGCAGTTTCTTAGCAGTTGAGCAGTTCTTC. Its translation is CASSFLAVEQFF. Filled out from reference TRBV7-9 and TRBJ2-1, the complete variable domain reads DTGVSQNPRHKITKRGQNVTFRCDPISEHNRLYWYRQTLGQGPEFLTYFQNEAQLEKSRLLSDRFSAERPKGSFSTLEIQRTEQGDSAMYLCASSFLAVEQFFGPGTRLTVL.

This clone was found a few times. The chain joins TRBV6-1 to TRBJ1-5; the match to TRBD1 covers 7 bases. With V trimmed by 6 bases and J by 0 bases, 2 bases remained unmatched. The CDR3 spans 14 residues. CDR1 and CDR2 (germline): MNHNS, SASEGT. The CDR3: CASRDRTSNQPQHF. In nucleotides, the CDR3 is TGTGCCAGCAGGGACAGGACTAGCAATCAGCCCCAGCATTTT.

The chain uses TRBV27 and TRBJ2-7; 7 bases line up with TRBD2. This CDR3 has 15 amino acids. The trim removed 0 bases at V and 2 bases at J, leaving 4 bases unmatched. In germline, CDR1 is MNHEY, CDR2 SMNVEV (reference sequence). CDR3 DNA: TGTGCCAGCAGTTTATCGGGAGGGCCCGCCTACGAGCAGTACTTC. Its translation: CASSLSGGPAYEQYF.

This clone has just one count. The CDR3 region is CASSARLAATDTQYF. The CDR3 DNA reads as TGTGCCAGCAGTGCCCGACTAGCGGCGACAGATACGCAGTATTTT. V and J are TRBV6-1 and TRBJ2-3; the match to TRBD2 covers 9 bases. Germline lookup yields CDR1 MNHNS and CDR2 SASEGT. V lost 4 bases and J lost 3; bases outside the gene matches: 5. This CDR3 is 15 amino acids long.

V gene TRBV2 combines with J gene TRBJ2-7, with D perhaps TRBD2 (6 bases). Between the trimmed V and J ends, which lost 6 bases and 3 bases, there was a span of 21 bases. CDR1 and CDR2 (germline): SNHLY, FYNNEI. The CDR3 is made up of 16 amino acids. Here the CDR3 DNA reads TGTGCCAGCAGGGCGGGGTTGTTAGCCCTTCACTACGAGCAGTACTTC. Its translation is CASRAGLLALHYEQYF.

This clone has a handful of counts. The chain has TRBV19 and TRBJ2-7; 12 positions match TRBD2. CDR3 length: 15 residues. CDR1 and CDR2 from the germline V gene are LNHDA and SQIVND (reference sequence). The trim removed 5 bases at V and 3 bases at J, leaving 5 bases unmatched. The CDR3: CASSSGLAGLYEQYF. CDR3 DNA sequence: TGTGCCAGTAGTTCCGGACTAGCGGGACTCTACGAGCAGTACTTC.